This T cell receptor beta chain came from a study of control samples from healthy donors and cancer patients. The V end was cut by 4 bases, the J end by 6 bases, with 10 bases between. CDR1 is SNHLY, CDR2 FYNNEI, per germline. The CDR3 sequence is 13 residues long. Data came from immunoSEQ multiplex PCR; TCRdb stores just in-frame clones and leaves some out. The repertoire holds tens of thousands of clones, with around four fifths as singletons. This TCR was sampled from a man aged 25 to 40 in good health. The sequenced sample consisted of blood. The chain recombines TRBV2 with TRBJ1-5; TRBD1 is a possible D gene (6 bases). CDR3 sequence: CASSAGEGQPQHF. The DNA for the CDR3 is TGTGCCAGCAGTGCAGGGGAGGGTCAGCCCCAGCATTTT.